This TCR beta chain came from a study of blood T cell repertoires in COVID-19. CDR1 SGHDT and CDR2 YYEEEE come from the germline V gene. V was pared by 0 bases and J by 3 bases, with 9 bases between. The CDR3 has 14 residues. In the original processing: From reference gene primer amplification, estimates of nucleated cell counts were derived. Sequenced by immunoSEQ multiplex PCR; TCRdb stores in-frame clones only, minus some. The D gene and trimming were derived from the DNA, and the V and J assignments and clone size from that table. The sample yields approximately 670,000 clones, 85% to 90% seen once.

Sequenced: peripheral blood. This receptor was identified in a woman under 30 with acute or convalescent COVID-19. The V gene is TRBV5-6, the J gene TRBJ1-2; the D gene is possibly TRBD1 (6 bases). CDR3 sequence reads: CASSLAGADYGYTF. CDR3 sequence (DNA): TGTGCCAGCAGCTTGGCAGGGGCGGACTATGGCTACACCTTC.